The clone carrying this T cell receptor beta chain has only a few counts. Its target is unknown. The data were taken from a study of beta chain features in type 1 diabetes. Reverse transcription of all isolated RNA meant that expressed TCRB transcripts were sequenced. Using immunoSEQ multiplex PCR, the repertoire was profiled, and TCRdb retains in-frame clones only, with some absent. The data show 250,000 to 400,000 clones, around 15% seen once. Study-level findings and limits: Patients' naive, central memory and regulatory TCRB repertoires appeared more alike than those of healthy donors.

Germline CDR1 reads GTSNPN; CDR2 reads SVGIG (reference sequence). This CDR3 has 15 amino acids. V was cut by 2 bases and J by 1 base, with 12 bases left in between. Input material: central memory CD4+ T cells from blood. The chain carries TRBV30 and TRBJ1-3; unclear D gene. The TCR comes from a young man in good health. For the CDR3, the DNA is TGTGCCTGGAGTAGTGGTATGCAATCTGGAAACACCATATATTTT. Amino acids: CAWSSGMQSGNTIYF.